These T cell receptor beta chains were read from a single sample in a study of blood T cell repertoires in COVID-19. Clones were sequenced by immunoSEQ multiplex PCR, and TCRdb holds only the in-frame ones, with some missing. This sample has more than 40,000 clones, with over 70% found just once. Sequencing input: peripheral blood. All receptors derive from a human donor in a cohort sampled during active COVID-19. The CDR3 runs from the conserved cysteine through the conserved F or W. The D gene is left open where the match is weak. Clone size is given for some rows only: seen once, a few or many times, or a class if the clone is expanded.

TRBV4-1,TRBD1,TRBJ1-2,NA,CASSQIGQGKGYTF,TGCGCCAGCAGCCAAATCGGACAGGGGAAGGGCTACACCTTC
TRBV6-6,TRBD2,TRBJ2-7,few,CASRPSGRVGYEQYF,TGTGCCAGCAGACCAAGCGGGAGGGTCGGGTACGAGCAGTACTTC
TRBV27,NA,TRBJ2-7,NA,CASSSEPGEQYF,TGTGCCAGCAGTTCAGAACCAGGGGAGCAGTACTTC
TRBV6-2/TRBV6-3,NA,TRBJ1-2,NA,CASSFGHPDGYGYTF,TGTGCCAGCAGTTTCGGACACCCGGACGGCTATGGCTACACCTTC
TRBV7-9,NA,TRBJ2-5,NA,CASSLRQIQETQYF,TGTGCCAGCAGCTTAAGACAGATCCAAGAGACCCAGTACTTC
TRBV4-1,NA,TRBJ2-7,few,CASSQDSRGSYEQYF,TGCGCCAGCAGCCAAGATTCCCGGGGAAGCTACGAGCAGTACTTC
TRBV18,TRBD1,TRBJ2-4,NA,CASSRGVLTDREKNIQYF,TGTGCCAGCTCACGGGGGGTGTTGACGGACAGGGAAAAAAACATTCAGTACTTC
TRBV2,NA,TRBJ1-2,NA,CASSGGEVLNYGYTF,TGTGCCAGCAGTGGAGGGGAGGTTCTAAACTATGGCTACACCTTC
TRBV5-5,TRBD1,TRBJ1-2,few,CASSFRLGQGGSDGYTF,TGTGCCAGCAGCTTTAGGCTGGGACAGGGGGGATCCGATGGCTACACCTTC
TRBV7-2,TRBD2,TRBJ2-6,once,CAGGGSGANVLTF,TGTGCCGGGGGGGGATCTGGGGCCAACGTCCTGACTTTC
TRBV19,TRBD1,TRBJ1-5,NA,CASSTGTGNQPQHF,TGTGCCAGTAGTACAGGGACAGGCAATCAGCCCCAGCATTTT
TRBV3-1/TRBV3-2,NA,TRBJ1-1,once,CASRGGTEAFF,TGTGCCAGCAGAGGAGGCACTGAAGCTTTCTTT
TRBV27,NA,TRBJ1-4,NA,CASSLNGQIRREKLFF,TGTGCCAGCAGTTTGAATGGACAGATCAGGAGGGAAAAACTGTTTTTT
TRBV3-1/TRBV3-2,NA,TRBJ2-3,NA,CASSQVRGDTQYF,TGTGCCAGCAGCCAAGTGCGGGGAGATACGCAGTATTTT
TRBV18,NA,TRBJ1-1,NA,CASSGTNTEAFF,TGTGCCAGCTCCGGGACAAACACTGAAGCTTTCTTT
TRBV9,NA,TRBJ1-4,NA,CASSGQLTDEKLFF,TGTGCCAGCAGTGGACAGTTGACCGATGAAAAACTGTTTTTT
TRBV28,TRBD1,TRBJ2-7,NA,CASSHPGQGFQGSYEQYF,TGTGCCAGCAGTCACCCGGGACAGGGGTTTCAAGGGTCCTACGAGCAGTACTTC
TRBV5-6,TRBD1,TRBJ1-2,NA,CASRRSGTGGNYGYTF,TGTGCCAGCAGGCGGAGCGGGACAGGGGGCAACTATGGCTACACCTTC
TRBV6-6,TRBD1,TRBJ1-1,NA,CASSYDRVNTEAFF,TGTGCCAGCAGTTACGACAGGGTGAACACTGAAGCTTTCTTT
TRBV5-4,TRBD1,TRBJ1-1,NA,CASSPRQQGESEAFF,TGTGCCAGCAGCCCAAGACAACAGGGGGAGTCTGAAGCTTTCTTT
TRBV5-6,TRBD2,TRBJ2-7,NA,CASSGGTSGSYEQYF,TGTGCCAGCAGCGGCGGGACTAGCGGGAGTTACGAGCAGTACTTC
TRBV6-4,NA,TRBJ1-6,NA,CASSDRGNSPLHF,TGTGCCAGCAGTGACAGGGGTAATTCACCCCTCCACTTT
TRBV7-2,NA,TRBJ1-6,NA,CASSFDIIPRSNSPLHF,TGTGCCAGCAGCTTCGATATTATACCTAGGAGTAATTCACCCCTCCACTTT
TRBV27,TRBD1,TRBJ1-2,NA,CASSLSVRQGRGYGYTF,TGTGCCAGCAGTTTATCTGTTCGACAGGGTAGAGGATATGGCTACACCTTC
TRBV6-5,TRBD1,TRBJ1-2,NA,CASLGQWLGYTF,TGTGCCAGCCTGGGACAGTGGTTAGGCTACACCTTC
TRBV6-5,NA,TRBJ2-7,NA,CASSWGTAYEQYF,TGTGCCAGCAGTTGGGGCACTGCCTACGAGCAGTACTTC
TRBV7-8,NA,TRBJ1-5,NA,CASSLTGKGFYQPQHF,TGTGCCAGCAGCTTAACAGGTAAGGGTTTCTATCAGCCCCAGCATTTT
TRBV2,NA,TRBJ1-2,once,CASSERGTDGYTF,TGTGCCAGCAGTGAACGTGGGACTGATGGCTACACCTTC
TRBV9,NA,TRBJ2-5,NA,CASSVGEIGTNEESQYF,TGTGCCAGCAGCGTAGGAGAGATAGGGACAAATGAAGAGTCCCAGTACTTC
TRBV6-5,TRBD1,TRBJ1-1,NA,CASSFGDRGNTEAFF,TGTGCCAGCAGTTTCGGTGACAGGGGGAACACTGAAGCTTTCTTT
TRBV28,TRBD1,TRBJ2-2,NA,CASSGGQTTRELFF,TGTGCCAGCAGTGGGGGACAGACCACCCGGGAGCTGTTTTTT
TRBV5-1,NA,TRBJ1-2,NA,CANTTRTPLRRTYGYTF,TGCGCCAACACCACCCGGACACCTCTCCGGAGAACCTATGGCTACACCTTC
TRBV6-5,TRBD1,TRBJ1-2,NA,CASRPTGTGVYGYTF,TGTGCCAGCAGACCTACCGGGACAGGGGTCTATGGCTACACCTTC
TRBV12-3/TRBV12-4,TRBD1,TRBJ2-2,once,CASSYTGAGELFF,TGTGCCAGCAGTTACACAGGGGCCGGGGAGCTGTTTTTT
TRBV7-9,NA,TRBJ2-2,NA,CASSLRVANTGELFF,TGTGCCAGCAGCTTGCGGGTCGCTAACACCGGGGAGCTGTTTTTT
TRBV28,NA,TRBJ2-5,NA,CASMEVLDSQETQYF,TGTGCCAGCATGGAGGTTCTGGACAGTCAAGAGACCCAGTACTTC
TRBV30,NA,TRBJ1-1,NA,CAWKDNPSPEAFF,TGTGCCTGGAAAGACAACCCCTCCCCTGAAGCTTTCTTT
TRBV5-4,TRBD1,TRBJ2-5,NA,CASSPTGEETQYF,TGTGCCAGCAGCCCCACAGGGGAAGAGACCCAGTACTTC
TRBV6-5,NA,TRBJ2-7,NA,CASTLKREYEQYF,TGTGCCAGCACCCTCAAGCGAGAATACGAGCAGTACTTC
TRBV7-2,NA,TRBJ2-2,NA,CATGTWVTGELFF,TGTGCCACCGGGACATGGGTCACCGGGGAGCTGTTTTTT
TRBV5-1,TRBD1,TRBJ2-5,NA,CASSSGDRAPETQYF,TGCGCCAGCAGCTCCGGGGACAGGGCCCCAGAGACCCAGTACTTC
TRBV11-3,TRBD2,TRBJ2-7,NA,CASSFREGEQYF,TGTGCCAGCAGCTTCAGGGAGGGCGAGCAGTACTTC
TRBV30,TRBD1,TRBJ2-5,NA,CAWDRWGTGIRETQYF,TGTGCCTGGGACCGCTGGGGGACAGGGATACGGGAGACCCAGTACTTC
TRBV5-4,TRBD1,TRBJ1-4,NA,CASSPGTDEKLFF,TGTGCCAGCAGCCCCGGGACAGATGAAAAACTGTTTTTT
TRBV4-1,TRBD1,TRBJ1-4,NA,CASSQESTGGNEKLFF,TGCGCCAGCAGCCAAGAATCTACAGGGGGAAATGAAAAACTGTTTTTT
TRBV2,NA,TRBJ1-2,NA,CASSEGAGLNYGYTF,TGTGCCAGCAGTGAAGGGGCTGGTCTGAACTATGGCTACACCTTC
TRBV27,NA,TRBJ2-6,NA,CASRDYSGANVLTF,TGTGCCAGCAGGGACTACTCTGGGGCCAACGTCCTGACTTTC
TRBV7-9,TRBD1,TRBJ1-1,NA,CASSLLTGGPEAFF,TGTGCCAGCAGCTTATTGACAGGGGGCCCTGAAGCTTTCTTT
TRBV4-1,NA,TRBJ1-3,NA,CASSQDEGNTIYF,TGCGCCAGCAGCCAAGACGAGGGAAACACCATATATTTT
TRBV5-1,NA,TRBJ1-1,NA,CASSPEHRNTEAFF,TGCGCCAGCAGCCCAGAACACAGGAACACTGAAGCTTTCTTT
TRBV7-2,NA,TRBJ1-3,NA,CASSSKSVDSGNTIYF,TGTGCCAGCAGCTCTAAGAGTGTAGACTCTGGAAACACCATATATTTT